Described below is a single TCR beta chain sequence and its context. Its specificity is not known. From germline, CDR1 is GTSNPN and CDR2 SVGIG (reference sequence). The V and J ends lost 3 bases and 4 bases, in that order; junction bases with no gene match: 6. This CDR3 is 14 amino acids long. This sample was included in a study of cytomegalovirus exposure and HLA in healthy donors. Study-wide results and caveats: Later, TCR association rates were found to vary by HLA locus, highest for DRB1 and lowest for HLA-C. The Asian-associated ancestry cluster reportedly had fewer N-insertions than the approximately 700-donor mean in a later analysis. An observed cluster of highly shared sequence variants was recorded as a likely sequencing artifact.

Each donor was healthy, and each was a bone marrow donor. The PCR was carried out with 60 Vbeta primers and 13 Jbeta primers. Here immunoSEQ multiplex PCR was the method, and the copy in TCRdb shows in-frame clones only, minus some. Of more than 90,000 clones listed, 79% are singletons. This receptor was identified in a young woman in good health and CMV-seropositive. The chain carries TRBV30 and TRBJ1-2; 9 nucleotides line up with TRBD1. Sample: PBMCs. The CDR3 protein is CAWREDRGIYGYTF. Here the CDR3 DNA reads TGTGCCTGGAGAGAAGACAGGGGGATCTATGGCTACACCTTC. Using reference TRBV30 and TRBJ1-2 for the parts outside the CDR3, the full variable domain is SQTIHQWPATLVQPVGSPLSLECTVEGTSNPNLYWYRQAAGRGLQLLFYSVGIGQISSEVPQNLSASRPQDRQFILSSKKLLLSDSGFYLCAWREDRGIYGYTFGSGTRLTVV.